One TCR beta chain is described in this entry. As yet, its antigen is unknown. Germline values: CDR1 SGHTA, CDR2 FQGNSA. There are 14 residues in the CDR3. V dropped 5 bases and J dropped 2 bases, with 9 bases sitting between them. The sample belongs to a study of OX40 agonist ivuxolimab in advanced cancers. The wider study: Every 2 weeks, patients received ivuxolimab intravenously, dosed at 0.01 to 10 mg/kg. The diagnoses of dose-escalation patients were hepatocellular carcinoma, melanoma, renal cell or head and neck cancer.

TCRdb's copy holds only in-frame clones and misses some; the assay was immunoSEQ multiplex PCR. This sample yields 60,000 to 90,000 clones, of which 86% are seen a single time; 0.75% belongs to the top ten. Study outcomes and limitations: In CD8+ T cells, expanded clones were on average more numerous than in CD4+.

This receptor was identified in an adult with an advanced solid tumor such as melanoma, head and neck, liver or kidney cancer. The rearrangement joins TRBV7-2 to TRBJ1-4, with a possible D match to TRBD1 (6 bases). The sample consisted of CD4+ or CD8+ T cells sorted from blood, taken in a trial of the OX40 agonist ivuxolimab. The CDR3 protein is CASSPRGTNEKLFF. CDR3 coding DNA: TGTGCCAGCAGCCCGAGGGGGACTAATGAAAAACTGTTTTTT. The full variable domain, its missing parts supplied by reference TRBV7-2 and TRBJ1-4, is GAGVSQSPSNKVTEKGKDVELRCDPISGHTALYWYRQSLGQGLEFLIYFQGNSAPDKSGLPSDRFSAERTGGSVSTLTIQRTQQEDSAVYLCASSPRGTNEKLFFGSGTQLSVL.